The source of this T cell receptor (beta chain) is a study of spatial heterogeneity in lung cancer. Time point described: blood at routine non-recurrence follow-up after resection. From tumor, nontumor lung or frozen PBMC, whole RNA was taken unsorted for sequencing. Trimming left V 2 bases short and J 5 bases short, with 9 bases between. The CDR3 loop spans 13 amino acids. Germline CDR1 reads MNHNY; CDR2 reads SVGAGI (reference sequence). Each CDR3 protein gets one entry after TCRdb re-called the 5' RACE reads with MiXCR. Of roughly 120,000 distinct CDR3 sequences in the sample, more than 10% were seen once.

The chain joins TRBV6-6 to TRBJ2-5; unclear D gene. The sequence came from a male donor with early-stage non-small cell lung cancer. The starting material was PBMCs, obtained at follow-up. The CDR3 loop is CASSYPARETQYF. The CDR3 DNA follows: TGTGCCAGCAGTTACCCCGCGAGGGAGACCCAGTACTTC.